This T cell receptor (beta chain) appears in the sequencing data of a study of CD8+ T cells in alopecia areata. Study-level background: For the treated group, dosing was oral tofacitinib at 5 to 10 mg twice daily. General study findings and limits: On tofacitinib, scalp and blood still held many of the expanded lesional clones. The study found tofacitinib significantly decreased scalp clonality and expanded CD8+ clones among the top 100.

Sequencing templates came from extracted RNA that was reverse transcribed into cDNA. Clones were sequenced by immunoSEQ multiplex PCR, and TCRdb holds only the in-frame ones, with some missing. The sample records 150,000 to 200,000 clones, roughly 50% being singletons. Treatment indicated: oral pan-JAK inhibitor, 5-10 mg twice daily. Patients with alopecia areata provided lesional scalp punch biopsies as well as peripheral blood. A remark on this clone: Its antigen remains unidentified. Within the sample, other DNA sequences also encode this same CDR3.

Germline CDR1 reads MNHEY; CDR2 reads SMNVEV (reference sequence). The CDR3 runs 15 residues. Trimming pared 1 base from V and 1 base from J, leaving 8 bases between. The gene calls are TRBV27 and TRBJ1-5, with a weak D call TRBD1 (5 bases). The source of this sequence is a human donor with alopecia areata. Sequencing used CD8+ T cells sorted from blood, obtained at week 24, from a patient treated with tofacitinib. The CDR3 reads CASSLFGGSNQPQHF. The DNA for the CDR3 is TGTGCCAGCAGTTTATTTGGGGGGAGCAATCAGCCCCAGCATTTT.